The 21 T cell receptor beta chains in this list originate from one sample, sequenced in a study of technical replicates of blood from four donors. Using immunoSEQ multiplex PCR, the repertoire was profiled, and TCRdb retains in-frame clones only, with some absent. The sample contains roughly 69,000 clones, approximately 86% of which appear only once. Specimen: PBMCs. These receptors were obtained from a human donor in good health. Some clones in this sample may be carry-over from other donors' samples.

The V gene is TRBV5-8, the J gene TRBJ2-7; tentative D call: TRBD1 (5 bases). The V gene's germline CDR1 is SGHTS and CDR2 YDEGEE. Trimming removed 1 base at V and 10 bases at J, with 12 bases between. CDR3 length: 12 amino acids. This CDR3 reads CASSLSRVGQYF. CDR3 nucleotide sequence: TGTGCCAGCAGCTTGAGCAGGGTCGGACAGTACTTC.

The CDR3 reads CASSYSTGPNEKLFF. CDR3 nucleotide sequence: TGTGCCAGCAGTTACTCGACAGGGCCTAATGAAAAACTGTTTTTT. The chain carries TRBV6-6 and TRBJ1-4, with 7 positions matching TRBD1. Germline trimming cut 0 bases from V and 3 bases from J; bases unmatched to any gene: 1. The CDR3 length is 15 residues. Germline V gene sequence: CDR1 MNHNY, CDR2 SVGAGI (reference sequence).

The V gene is TRBV5-6, the J gene TRBJ2-3; D gene uncertain. The CDR3 is 16 amino acids. CDR1 and CDR2 (germline): SGHDT, YYEEEE. The V and J ends lost 1 base and 1 base respectively, with 13 bases between them. CDR3 residues: CASSLLSDLGTDTQYF. CDR3 nucleotide sequence: TGTGCCAGCAGCTTGCTATCAGACTTGGGCACAGATACGCAGTATTTT.

This rearrangement joins TRBV7-3 to TRBJ2-2; 7 nucleotides align to TRBD1. Germline trimming cut 5 bases from V and 3 bases from J; bases unmatched to any gene: 3. There are 14 residues in the CDR3. Per the germline V gene, CDR1 is SGHTA and CDR2 is FQGTGA. The CDR3 loop is CASSLGGYTGELFF. CDR3 in DNA: TGTGCCAGCAGCCTAGGGGGCTACACCGGGGAGCTGTTTTTT.

The gene calls are TRBV6-5 and TRBJ2-7; 8 bases agree with TRBD2. Trimming removed 4 bases from V and 5 bases from J; junction bases left unmatched: 10. The CDR3 loop spans 15 amino acids. The V gene's germline CDR1 is MNHEY and CDR2 SVGAGI. The CDR3 DNA is TGTGCCAGCAGTTCGCTTAGCGGGACGTCCAACGAGCAGTACTTC. Protein sequence: CASSSLSGTSNEQYF.

The chain recombines TRBV2 with TRBJ2-7, with unresolved D. The V end was cut by 2 bases, the J end by 0 bases, with 8 bases between. Germline loops: CDR1 SNHLY, CDR2 FYNNEI. CDR3 length: 14 residues. The CDR3 loop reads CASSEQATSYEQYF. DNA for the CDR3: TGTGCCAGCAGTGAACAGGCTACCTCCTACGAGCAGTACTTC.

The V call is TRBV15, the J call TRBJ1-4, with 9 bases fitting TRBD1. With V trimmed by 3 bases and J by 6 bases, 14 bases remained unmatched. Germline lookup yields CDR1 LNHNV and CDR2 YYDKDF (reference sequence). This CDR3 has 18 amino acids. The CDR3 bases are TGTGCCACCAGCAGTTTGGGACAGGGCACATTTCAAGATGAAAAACTGTTTTTT. It is translated as CATSSLGQGTFQDEKLFF.

V usage is TRBV5-4 and J usage is TRBJ2-1; 12 bases match TRBD1. The J segment lost 8 bases and the V segment lost 4 bases, leaving 10 bases of the junction unmatched. The CDR3 spans 16 residues. CDR1 is SGHNT and CDR2 is YYREEE in the germline V gene (reference sequence). The CDR3 DNA sequence: TGTGCCAGCAGCCTAAAGTCGGGACAGGGGGCGGATGAGCAGTTCTTC. Translating it yields CASSLKSGQGADEQFF.

This clone has a handful of counts. The chain uses TRBV30 and TRBJ2-3; 12 bases align to TRBD2. The germline gives CDR1 GTSNPN, CDR2 SVGIG (reference sequence). This CDR3 contains 11 residues. In DNA, the CDR3 is TGTGCGGGACTAGCGGGAGATACGCAGTATTTT. This encodes CAGLAGDTQYF.

The J gene is TRBJ2-7, the V gene TRBV10-3, with a tentative D call TRBD1 (6 bases). V was clipped by 8 bases and J by 2 bases, with 16 bases between them. The CDR3 has 14 residues. The germline CDR1 and CDR2 sequences are ENHRY and SYGVKD. Written as DNA, the CDR3 is TGTGCCATCTCGGACAGCCATCCTCCCTACGAGCAGTACTTC. Translated, it gives CAISDSHPPYEQYF.

The chain carries TRBV6-1 and TRBJ1-4; possibly TRBD1 for D (5 bases). CDR1 is MNHNS and CDR2 is SASEGT in the germline V gene. The CDR3 length is 15 residues. V was trimmed by 7 bases and J by 0 bases, leaving 12 bases between them. The CDR3 here is CASKSGLTTNEKLFF. The CDR3, as DNA: TGTGCCAGCAAGTCAGGGCTAACAACTAATGAAAAACTGTTTTTT.

This chain's CDR3 is CASSASGVETQYF. Written as DNA, the CDR3 is TGCGCCAGCAGCGCTAGCGGGGTCGAGACCCAGTACTTC. This chain links TRBV5-1 with TRBJ2-5; 9 positions agree with TRBD2. The CDR3 totals 13 residues. Germline CDR1 reads SGHRS; CDR2 reads YFSETQ. Trimming removed 4 bases from V and 5 bases from J; junction bases left unmatched: 3. The entire variable domain, with the rest obtained from reference TRBV5-1 and TRBJ2-5, is as follows: KAGVTQTPRYLIKTRGQQVTLSCSPISGHRSVSWYQQTPGQGLQFLFEYFSETQRNKGNFPGRFSGRQFSNSRSEMNVSTLELGDSALYLCASSASGVETQYFGPGTRLLVL.

The CDR3 loop reads CASSLAPSGELFF. The CDR3 DNA is TGTGCCAGCAGCTTGGCCCCATCCGGGGAGCTGTTTTTT. This chain joins TRBV5-4 and TRBJ2-2; unclear D gene. Germline values: CDR1 SGHNT, CDR2 YYREEE (reference sequence). Trimming took off 0 bases at V and 6 bases at J, with 6 bases between the two ends. The CDR3 loop spans 13 amino acids. The complete variable domain, with remaining parts taken from reference TRBV5-4 and TRBJ2-2, reads ETGVTQSPTHLIKTRGQQVTLRCSSQSGHNTVSWYQQALGQGPQFIFQYYREEENGRGNFPPRFSGLQFPNYSSELNVNALELDDSALYLCASSLAPSGELFFGEGSRLTVL.

The rearrangement links TRBV7-9 to TRBJ2-7; D might be TRBD1 (5 bases). V lost 5 bases and J lost 6, with 20 bases in between. Germline CDR1 and CDR2: SEHNR and FQNEAQ (reference sequence). The CDR3 loop spans 15 amino acids. The CDR3 coding sequence is TGTGCCAGCAGCCGCTTTGACAGACCCCGTGGCGAGCAGTACTTC. It encodes CASSRFDRPRGEQYF.

This clone came up once. The rearrangement uses TRBV27 and TRBJ2-1; D unresolved. The CDR3 consists of 16 residues. V gave up 0 bases and J gave up 7 bases, with 16 bases separating them. Germline CDR1 MNHEY, CDR2 SMNVEV (reference sequence). CDR3 region: CASSLSYGSARNEQFF. For the CDR3, the DNA is TGTGCCAGCAGTTTATCATACGGGTCTGCACGGAATGAGCAGTTCTTC.

The chain has TRBV5-6 and TRBJ1-2, with TRBD1 matching over 11 bases. The CDR3 length is 15 residues. After removal of 4 bases from V and 8 bases from J, the junction contained 10 bases not matched to a gene. CDR1 and CDR2 from the germline V gene are SGHDT and YYEEEE. DNA of the CDR3: TGTGCCAGCAGCACCGCGGACAGGGGGCTCGGCGGCTACACCTTC. Its protein is CASSTADRGLGGYTF.

The J gene is TRBJ1-2, the V gene TRBV27; 10 nucleotides line up with TRBD1. Germline trimming cut 2 bases from V and 3 bases from J; bases unmatched to any gene: 3. The germline gives CDR1 MNHEY, CDR2 SMNVEV (reference sequence). The CDR3 extends over 15 amino acids. CDR3 sequence: CASSLTGTGDYGYTF. CDR3 bases: TGTGCCAGCAGTTTAACCGGGACAGGGGACTATGGCTACACCTTC.

This chain links TRBV5-6 with TRBJ2-5; 8 bases map to TRBD1. From germline, CDR1 is SGHDT and CDR2 YYEEEE. The CDR3 is made up of 12 amino acids. After removal of 3 bases from V and 10 bases from J, the junction contained 5 bases not matched to a gene. CDR3 sequence (DNA): TGTGCCAGCAGCTCGGAGACAGGGGTCCAGTACTTC. Translating gives CASSSETGVQYF. Full variable domain (missing parts from reference TRBV5-6 and TRBJ2-5): DAGVTQSPTHLIKTRGQQVTLRCSPKSGHDTVSWYQQALGQGPQFIFQYYEEEERQRGNFPDRFSGHQFPNYSSELNVNALLLGDSALYLCASSSETGVQYFGPGTRLLVL.

A single count supports this clone. The V and J genes are TRBV4-2 and TRBJ2-1; maybe TRBD1 (5 bases). Germline loops: CDR1 LGHNA, CDR2 YNFKEQ. CDR3 size: 16 residues. V lost 1 base and J 5 bases, leaving 15 bases between the germline ends. The CDR3 region is CASSQGQGALNNEQFF. For the CDR3, the DNA is TGTGCCAGCAGCCAAGGGCAAGGGGCCCTTAACAATGAGCAGTTCTTC.

The chain links TRBV15 to TRBJ2-1, with 14 positions matching TRBD2. There are 16 residues in the CDR3. Germline assignment: CDR1 LNHNV and CDR2 YYDKDF (reference sequence). Trimming took 1 base from V and 9 from J; bases not matched to a gene: 5. The CDR3 coding sequence is TGTGCCACCAGCAGAGGGGGACTAGCGGGAGTTCTTGAGCAGTTCTTC. Translating it yields CATSRGGLAGVLEQFF.

V usage is TRBV6-4 and J usage is TRBJ2-3, with 11 bases lining up with TRBD2. The ends lost 3 bases at V and 1 base at J; junction bases unmatched: 0. The germline gives CDR1 MRHNA, CDR2 SNTAGT. The CDR3 sequence is 15 residues long. As DNA, the CDR3 is TGTGCCAGCAGTGAGACTAGCGGGGGCACAGATACGCAGTATTTT. This translates into CASSETSGGTDTQYF.